A selection of T cell receptor beta chains follows, all from one sample in a study of blood T cell repertoires in COVID-19. Here immunoSEQ multiplex PCR was the method, and the copy in TCRdb shows in-frame clones only, minus some. This sample has roughly 92,000 clones, with approximately 86% found just once. Input material: peripheral blood. Receptors originate from a man between 50 and 59 years old with acute or convalescent COVID-19. Both conserved end residues are part of each CDR3. Fields, in order: D gene, clone size, J gene, V gene, CDR3 protein, CDR3 DNA. A D gene is named only where the DNA matches it firmly. A row's size may be missing; if present it is once, few, many or a size class.

D gene: .; clone size: .; J gene: TRBJ2-1; V gene: TRBV20-1; CDR3 protein: CSASRTPNNEQFF; CDR3 DNA: TGCAGTGCTAGTCGCACTCCCAACAATGAGCAGTTCTTC
D gene: TRBD1; clone size: once; J gene: TRBJ1-5; V gene: TRBV12-3/TRBV12-4; CDR3 protein: CASGGTGNQPQHF; CDR3 DNA: TGTGCCTCCGGCGGGACAGGGAATCAGCCCCAGCATTTT
D gene: TRBD1; clone size: .; J gene: TRBJ1-6; V gene: TRBV15; CDR3 protein: CATSRDWDRARNSPLHF; CDR3 DNA: TGTGCCACCAGCAGAGATTGGGACAGGGCGAGGAATTCACCCCTCCACTTT
D gene: .; clone size: .; J gene: TRBJ2-6; V gene: TRBV7-9; CDR3 protein: CASSLGVQGANVLTF; CDR3 DNA: TGTGCCAGCAGCTTAGGTGTACAAGGGGCCAACGTCCTGACTTTC
D gene: .; clone size: .; J gene: TRBJ1-1; V gene: TRBV19; CDR3 protein: CASAGRGVGTEAFF; CDR3 DNA: TGTGCCAGTGCAGGCAGGGGTGTGGGCACTGAAGCTTTCTTT
D gene: .; clone size: .; J gene: TRBJ1-1; V gene: TRBV19; CDR3 protein: CASSTPGMNTEAFF; CDR3 DNA: TGTGCCAGTAGTACTCCAGGGATGAACACTGAAGCTTTCTTT
D gene: TRBD1; clone size: .; J gene: TRBJ2-7; V gene: TRBV30; CDR3 protein: CAWSLPDRLSYEQYF; CDR3 DNA: TGTGCCTGGAGTCTTCCGGACAGGCTCTCCTACGAGCAGTACTTC
D gene: .; clone size: .; J gene: TRBJ1-6; V gene: TRBV7-2; CDR3 protein: CASREGGRSSPLHF; CDR3 DNA: TGTGCCAGCAGGGAAGGGGGTAGGAGTTCACCCCTCCACTTT
D gene: .; clone size: .; J gene: TRBJ2-7; V gene: TRBV15; CDR3 protein: CATSRDEAYEQYF; CDR3 DNA: TGTGCCACCAGCAGAGATGAGGCTTACGAGCAGTACTTC
D gene: TRBD2; clone size: once; J gene: TRBJ2-3; V gene: TRBV27; CDR3 protein: CASSRRVSGRATDTQYF; CDR3 DNA: TGTGCCAGCAGCCGTAGGGTTAGCGGGAGGGCCACAGATACGCAGTATTTT
D gene: .; clone size: .; J gene: TRBJ2-1; V gene: TRBV27; CDR3 protein: CASSSRGEQFF; CDR3 DNA: TGTGCCAGCAGTTCTCGCGGTGAGCAGTTCTTC
D gene: TRBD1; clone size: .; J gene: TRBJ1-2; V gene: TRBV2; CDR3 protein: CASSPGQGASRYGYTF; CDR3 DNA: TGTGCCAGCAGTCCGGGACAGGGGGCTTCGAGGTATGGCTACACCTTC
D gene: TRBD1; clone size: .; J gene: TRBJ1-6; V gene: TRBV24-1; CDR3 protein: CATSDSRQGANSPLHF; CDR3 DNA: TGTGCCACCAGTGATTCCCGACAGGGGGCGAATTCACCCCTCCACTTT
D gene: TRBD1; clone size: .; J gene: TRBJ1-5; V gene: TRBV2; CDR3 protein: CASSFRDRVGQPQHF; CDR3 DNA: TGTGCCAGCAGTTTCCGGGACAGGGTTGGACAGCCCCAGCATTTT
D gene: .; clone size: few; J gene: TRBJ1-1; V gene: TRBV3-1/TRBV3-2; CDR3 protein: CASSQDRGGTEAFF; CDR3 DNA: TGTGCCAGCAGCCAAGATAGGGGGGGCACTGAAGCTTTCTTT
D gene: .; clone size: few; J gene: TRBJ2-3; V gene: TRBV6-6; CDR3 protein: CASIRPLTTDTQYF; CDR3 DNA: TGTGCCAGCATCAGGCCTCTTACCACAGATACGCAGTATTTT
D gene: TRBD1; clone size: once; J gene: TRBJ1-2; V gene: TRBV4-1; CDR3 protein: CASSQPGQYYGYTF; CDR3 DNA: TGCGCCAGCAGCCAACCGGGACAGTACTATGGCTACACCTTC
D gene: TRBD1; clone size: .; J gene: TRBJ1-6; V gene: TRBV30; CDR3 protein: CAWRNDRVSPLHF; CDR3 DNA: TGTGCCTGGAGAAACGACAGGGTTTCACCCCTCCACTTT
D gene: TRBD2; clone size: .; J gene: TRBJ2-1; V gene: TRBV5-1; CDR3 protein: CASSTGTSSYNEQFF; CDR3 DNA: TGCGCCAGCAGCACCGGGACTAGCTCCTACAATGAGCAGTTCTTC
D gene: TRBD1; clone size: once; J gene: TRBJ2-1; V gene: TRBV5-6; CDR3 protein: CASSLGGTGPYNEQFF; CDR3 DNA: TGTGCCAGCAGCTTGGGGGGGACAGGCCCCTACAATGAGCAGTTCTTC
D gene: .; clone size: .; J gene: TRBJ2-2; V gene: TRBV21-1; CDR3 protein: CASSKEGETGGNTGELFF; CDR3 DNA: TGTGCCAGCAGCAAAGAGGGGGAGACAGGGGGAAACACCGGGGAGCTGTTTTTT
D gene: .; clone size: .; J gene: TRBJ2-5; V gene: TRBV9; CDR3 protein: CASSANLGDTGTQYF; CDR3 DNA: TGTGCCAGCAGCGCCAATTTGGGGGACACTGGGACCCAGTACTTC
D gene: .; clone size: .; J gene: TRBJ2-1; V gene: TRBV6-6; CDR3 protein: CASSYPQGQVRNEQFF; CDR3 DNA: TGTGCCAGCAGTTATCCCCAGGGCCAAGTAAGGAATGAGCAGTTCTTC
D gene: TRBD1; clone size: .; J gene: TRBJ1-1; V gene: TRBV14; CDR3 protein: CASSGQGYTEAFF; CDR3 DNA: TGTGCCAGCAGCGGACAGGGGTACACTGAAGCTTTCTTT
D gene: .; clone size: .; J gene: TRBJ2-5; V gene: TRBV3-1/TRBV3-2; CDR3 protein: CASSQRTGRGETQYF; CDR3 DNA: TGTGCCAGCAGCCAAAGGACAGGGAGGGGGGAGACCCAGTACTTC
D gene: .; clone size: .; J gene: TRBJ2-4; V gene: TRBV5-6; CDR3 protein: CASSSLGRQAKNIQYF; CDR3 DNA: TGTGCCAGCAGCTCACTGGGGCGACAAGCCAAAAACATTCAGTACTTC
D gene: .; clone size: .; J gene: TRBJ2-3; V gene: TRBV27; CDR3 protein: CASTLLGAGSQGTQYF; CDR3 DNA: TGTGCCAGCACGTTACTCGGGGCGGGAAGCCAGGGTACGCAGTATTTT
D gene: .; clone size: .; J gene: TRBJ1-3; V gene: TRBV9; CDR3 protein: CASSPRIDSSGNTIYF; CDR3 DNA: TGTGCCAGCAGCCCCCGAATTGACAGCTCTGGAAACACCATATATTTT
D gene: TRBD1; clone size: .; J gene: TRBJ2-7; V gene: TRBV29-1; CDR3 protein: CSGGDRGYEQYF; CDR3 DNA: TGCAGCGGTGGGGACAGGGGTTACGAGCAGTACTTC
D gene: .; clone size: .; J gene: TRBJ2-7; V gene: TRBV5-4; CDR3 protein: CASRLEGVHEQYF; CDR3 DNA: TGTGCCAGCAGATTGGAGGGGGTTCACGAGCAGTACTTC
D gene: .; clone size: .; J gene: TRBJ1-1; V gene: TRBV6-4; CDR3 protein: CASTQGLPLNTEAFF; CDR3 DNA: TGTGCCAGCACTCAGGGACTCCCTCTGAACACTGAAGCTTTCTTT
D gene: .; clone size: .; J gene: TRBJ2-3; V gene: TRBV5-1; CDR3 protein: CASQIEGTQTQYF; CDR3 DNA: TGCGCCAGCCAGATCGAGGGCACGCAGACGCAGTATTTT
D gene: .; clone size: .; J gene: TRBJ2-1; V gene: TRBV24-1; CDR3 protein: CATSDELNEQFF; CDR3 DNA: TGTGCCACCAGTGACGAGCTAAATGAGCAGTTCTTC
D gene: TRBD2; clone size: once; J gene: TRBJ2-1; V gene: TRBV11-2; CDR3 protein: CASSFGRSHNEQFF; CDR3 DNA: TGTGCCAGCAGCTTCGGGAGGTCCCACAATGAGCAGTTCTTC
D gene: .; clone size: .; J gene: TRBJ2-2; V gene: TRBV11-2; CDR3 protein: CASSFPDIGELFF; CDR3 DNA: TGTGCCAGCAGCTTCCCCGACATAGGGGAGCTGTTTTTT
D gene: TRBD1; clone size: few; J gene: TRBJ1-1; V gene: TRBV10-3; CDR3 protein: CAIRIQGAGTEAFF; CDR3 DNA: TGTGCCATCAGAATCCAGGGGGCTGGAACTGAAGCTTTCTTT
D gene: .; clone size: .; J gene: TRBJ1-2; V gene: TRBV27; CDR3 protein: CASSTGSFDYGYTF; CDR3 DNA: TGTGCCAGCAGCACAGGGAGTTTTGACTATGGCTACACCTTC
D gene: .; clone size: .; J gene: TRBJ1-1; V gene: TRBV13; CDR3 protein: CASRSNAEAFF; CDR3 DNA: TGTGCCAGCAGGAGTAACGCTGAAGCTTTCTTT
D gene: TRBD1; clone size: .; J gene: TRBJ1-1; V gene: TRBV5-1; CDR3 protein: CASSLTGGVIEAFF; CDR3 DNA: TGCGCCAGCAGCTTAACAGGGGGCGTAATTGAAGCTTTCTTT
D gene: TRBD1; clone size: .; J gene: TRBJ2-3; V gene: TRBV11-3; CDR3 protein: CASSSRTGADTQYF; CDR3 DNA: TGTGCCAGCAGCTCCCGGACAGGGGCAGATACGCAGTATTTT
D gene: .; clone size: .; J gene: TRBJ1-2; V gene: TRBV5-1; CDR3 protein: CASSSGEQFYGYTF; CDR3 DNA: TGCGCCAGCAGCTCAGGGGAACAGTTTTATGGCTACACCTTC
D gene: .; clone size: .; J gene: TRBJ2-2; V gene: TRBV3-1/TRBV3-2; CDR3 protein: CASSQVWSGTGELFF; CDR3 DNA: TGTGCCAGCAGCCAAGTATGGAGCGGGACCGGGGAGCTGTTTTTT
D gene: .; clone size: .; J gene: TRBJ1-5; V gene: TRBV18; CDR3 protein: CASSPLPRDSNQPQHF; CDR3 DNA: TGTGCCAGCTCACCCCTCCCCCGCGATAGCAATCAGCCCCAGCATTTT
D gene: TRBD2; clone size: .; J gene: TRBJ2-1; V gene: TRBV29-1; CDR3 protein: CSVVWARGRANEQFF; CDR3 DNA: TGCAGCGTTGTGTGGGCCCGCGGGAGGGCCAATGAGCAGTTCTTC
D gene: TRBD2; clone size: .; J gene: TRBJ2-3; V gene: TRBV2; CDR3 protein: CATQGLAGPTDTQYF; CDR3 DNA: TGTGCCACCCAGGGACTAGCGGGGCCCACAGATACGCAGTATTTT
D gene: .; clone size: .; J gene: TRBJ2-5; V gene: TRBV24-1; CDR3 protein: CATSEGAYGETQYF; CDR3 DNA: TGTGCCACCAGTGAAGGGGCCTACGGGGAGACCCAGTACTTC
D gene: .; clone size: .; J gene: TRBJ1-1; V gene: TRBV11-2; CDR3 protein: CASSLRWGPGTEAFF; CDR3 DNA: TGTGCCAGCAGCCTACGCTGGGGGCCGGGCACTGAAGCTTTCTTT
D gene: .; clone size: .; J gene: TRBJ2-7; V gene: TRBV7-2; CDR3 protein: CASSHTSRYEQYF; CDR3 DNA: TGTGCCAGCAGCCATACTAGCCGCTACGAGCAGTACTTC
D gene: .; clone size: .; J gene: TRBJ1-1; V gene: TRBV19; CDR3 protein: CASSWGGTEAFF; CDR3 DNA: TGTGCCAGTAGCTGGGGGGGGACTGAAGCTTTCTTT
D gene: .; clone size: .; J gene: TRBJ2-2; V gene: TRBV2; CDR3 protein: CASTPGRVDTGELFF; CDR3 DNA: TGTGCCAGCACCCCCGGCAGGGTGGACACCGGGGAGCTGTTTTTT
D gene: TRBD2; clone size: .; J gene: TRBJ2-2; V gene: TRBV3-1/TRBV3-2; CDR3 protein: CASTASGSRTGELFF; CDR3 DNA: TGTGCCAGCACCGCTAGCGGGAGTCGGACCGGGGAGCTGTTTTTT
D gene: TRBD1; clone size: .; J gene: TRBJ2-7; V gene: TRBV6-5; CDR3 protein: CASSYSGQGRTYEQYF; CDR3 DNA: TGTGCCAGCAGTTACTCCGGACAGGGGAGGACCTACGAGCAGTACTTC
D gene: TRBD2; clone size: .; J gene: TRBJ2-7; V gene: TRBV19; CDR3 protein: CASSIAGGPYEQYF; CDR3 DNA: TGTGCCAGTAGTATAGCGGGAGGTCCCTACGAGCAGTACTTC
D gene: .; clone size: .; J gene: TRBJ2-3; V gene: TRBV4-1; CDR3 protein: CASSQDGIAVYSTDTQYF; CDR3 DNA: TGCGCCAGCAGCCAAGACGGAATAGCGGTATATAGCACAGATACGCAGTATTTT